One and the same sample provided the 23 T cell receptor beta chains below, sequenced in a study of blood T cell repertoires in COVID-19. Repertoires were generated with immunoSEQ multiplex PCR, while TCRdb's copy carries only in-frame clones and drops some. Of 200,000 to 300,000 clones in the sample, approximately 88% were seen once. Input material: PBMCs or T cells enriched from blood (not recorded which). The receptors derive from a woman in her thirties or forties with acute COVID-19.

The chain uses TRBV25-1 and TRBJ1-2, with D uncertain. Germline V gene lookup returns CDR1 MGHDK and CDR2 SYGVNS. The CDR3 has 11 amino acids. V gave up 4 bases and J gave up 6 bases, with 6 bases separating them. This CDR3 is CASSVRDGYTF. Written as DNA, the CDR3 is TGTGCCAGCAGTGTACGGGATGGCTACACCTTC.

J is TRBJ2-1 and V is TRBV2, with 10 bases lining up with TRBD2. This CDR3 has 16 amino acids. Germline V gene data show CDR1 as SNHLY and CDR2 as FYNNEI. V was clipped by 3 bases and J by 4 bases; unmatched bases: 6. The CDR3 bases are TGTGCCAGCAGTGATGTTGGACTAGCGGCTTACAATGAGCAGTTCTTC. The encoded protein is CASSDVGLAAYNEQFF. Full variable domain (remainder filled in from reference TRBV2 and TRBJ2-1): EPEVTQTPSHQVTQMGQEVILRCVPISNHLYFYWYRQILGQKVEFLVSFYNNEISEKSEIFDDQFSVERPDGSNFTLKIRSTKLEDSAMYFCASSDVGLAAYNEQFFGPGTRLTVL.

The chain is built from TRBV7-2 and TRBJ2-1, with a weak D call TRBD2 (6 bases). The V gene's germline CDR1 is SGHTA and CDR2 FQGNSA. The CDR3 is 13 residues long. This CDR3 is CAVGSGMRNEQFF. The CDR3 DNA reads as TGTGCGGTAGGTAGCGGTATGCGAAATGAGCAGTTCTTC.

The CDR3 nucleotides are TGTGCCACCAGCCTAGGGTCAGGGACTCGAGACTATGGCTACACCTTC. Amino acid sequence: CATSLGSGTRDYGYTF. The chain employs TRBV15 and TRBJ1-2; a possible D gene is TRBD1 (5 bases). V was cut by 5 bases and J by 3 bases, with 19 bases left in between. Germline V CDR1 and CDR2: LNHNV, YYDKDF (reference sequence). This CDR3 region has 16 residues.

The chain recombines TRBV7-2 with TRBJ1-1; TRBD1 matches at 7 bases. Germline V gene lookup returns CDR1 SGHTA and CDR2 FQGNSA. The CDR3 totals 13 residues. The V gene end was trimmed by 4 bases and the J gene end by 6 bases; junction bases not matched to a gene: 5. The DNA of the CDR3 is TGTGCCAGCAGCTCCAGGGGGGAGGCTGAAGCTTTCTTT. Translating it yields CASSSRGEAEAFF.

The V and J genes are TRBV6-5 and TRBJ2-1; D might be TRBD1 (5 bases). V was pared by 0 bases and J by 4 bases, with 10 bases between. Germline CDR1 reads MNHEY; CDR2 reads SVGAGI. The CDR3 spans 15 residues. The DNA for the CDR3 is TGTGCCAGCAGTTACTCGGGGCTTCTTTACAATGAGCAGTTCTTC. Translated, it gives CASSYSGLLYNEQFF.

The sample holds a few counts of this clone. CDR3: CASSLEGGQETQYF. CDR3 nucleotide sequence: TGTGCCAGCAGCTTAGAAGGGGGCCAAGAGACCCAGTACTTC. The chain is built from TRBV7-2 and TRBJ2-5; D possibly corresponds to TRBD1 (6 bases). CDR1 and CDR2 from the germline V gene are SGHTA and FQGNSA. V was pared by 1 base and J by 1 base, with 7 bases between. The CDR3 has 14 residues.

The V call is TRBV9, the J call TRBJ1-3; no firm D call. Germline V gives CDR1 SGDLS, CDR2 YYNGEE. The CDR3 runs 13 residues. V gave up 5 bases and J gave up 4 bases, with 10 bases separating them. DNA of the CDR3: TGTGCCAGCAGAGCATACGGGGGAAACACCATATATTTT. It specifies CASRAYGGNTIYF.

The chain uses TRBV6-1 and TRBJ1-1; possible D gene TRBD1, 5 bases. The CDR3 runs 14 residues. Trimming pared 2 bases from V and 5 bases from J, leaving 12 bases between. The germline CDR1 and CDR2 sequences are MNHNS and SASEGT. CDR3 loop: CASSEWRGRTEAFF. CDR3 nucleotides: TGTGCCAGCAGTGAATGGCGGGGGAGGACTGAAGCTTTCTTT.

The V gene is TRBV5-4, the J gene TRBJ2-7; TRBD1 might be the D (5 bases). CDR3 length: 13 residues. Deletions cut 3 bases from V and 3 bases from J, with 10 bases between. Germline CDR1 is SGHNT and CDR2 is YYREEE (reference sequence). Written as DNA, the CDR3 is TGTGCCAGCAGCTCCGACAGAAGCTACGAGCAGTACTTC. It codes for CASSSDRSYEQYF.

The rearrangement links TRBV12-5 to TRBJ2-7, with D possibly TRBD2 on 7 matching bases. V was pared by 5 bases and J by 4 bases, with 15 bases between. CDR1 and CDR2 (germline): LGHNT, FRNRAP. The CDR3 covers 14 residues. This chain's CDR3 is CASGPHGGQYEQYF. CDR3 sequence (DNA): TGTGCTAGTGGTCCCCACGGGGGGCAATACGAGCAGTACTTC.

The chain links TRBV19 to TRBJ1-2; 11 bases fit TRBD1. V was clipped by 9 bases and J by 8 bases; unmatched bases: 11. The V gene's germline CDR1 is LNHDA and CDR2 SQIVND (reference sequence). This CDR3 spans 14 amino acids. The DNA for the CDR3 is TGTGCCAGCGGACCGGGACAGGGGGTCGGGGGCTACACCTTC. Amino acids: CASGPGQGVGGYTF.

V gene TRBV7-9 combines with J gene TRBJ1-6, with D maybe TRBD1 (6 bases). The germline CDR1 and CDR2 sequences are SEHNR and FQNEAQ (reference sequence). Trimming left V 2 bases short and J 5 bases short, with 13 bases between. The CDR3 consists of 16 residues. CDR3 loop: CASSLYGGAHNSPLHF. The CDR3 coding sequence is TGTGCCAGCAGCTTATATGGGGGCGCGCATAATTCACCCCTCCACTTT. Full variable domain (remainder filled in from reference TRBV7-9 and TRBJ1-6): DTGVSQNPRHKITKRGQNVTFRCDPISEHNRLYWYRQTLGQGPEFLTYFQNEAQLEKSRLLSDRFSAERPKGSFSTLEIQRTEQGDSAMYLCASSLYGGAHNSPLHFGNGTRLTVT.

This chain connects TRBV4-3 to TRBJ2-3; 7 bases match TRBD2. Germline values: CDR1 LGHNA, CDR2 YSLEER. This CDR3 region has 17 residues. Germline trimming cut 0 bases from V and 6 bases from J; bases unmatched to any gene: 12. The CDR3, as DNA: TGCGCCAGCAGCCAAGATCGGCGGGAGAGGAGGTTGGATACGCAGTATTTT. Protein: CASSQDRRERRLDTQYF.

The CDR3 protein is CATGQGSYNEQFF. The CDR3 region has the DNA TGTGCCACTGGACAGGGCTCCTACAATGAGCAGTTCTTC. The chain links TRBV6-5 to TRBJ2-1; the match to TRBD1 covers 8 bases. Trimming at V came to 10 bases and at J to 0 bases, leaving 2 bases not matched to a gene. Per the germline V gene, CDR1 is MNHEY and CDR2 is SVGAGI. The CDR3 spans 13 residues.

In this sample, this clone turned up a few times. CDR3 protein: CASSEYTGYGYTF. The CDR3 coding sequence is TGTGCCAGCAGTGAATATACAGGCTATGGCTACACCTTC. The chain joins TRBV6-1 to TRBJ1-2; D might be TRBD1 (5 bases). Trimming removed 2 bases from V and 4 bases from J, with 8 bases in between. From germline, CDR1 is MNHNS and CDR2 SASEGT. The CDR3 length is 13 residues.

This clone was picked up one time. The chain uses TRBV25-1 and TRBJ1-5; 7 bases map to TRBD1. The J segment lost 5 bases and the V segment lost 6 bases, leaving 7 bases of the junction unmatched. CDR3 size: 14 residues. Germline-derived CDR1 and CDR2 are MGHDK and SYGVNS. The CDR3 coding sequence is TGTGCCAGCAGATTCCGACAGGGCGATCAGCCCCAGCATTTT. It codes for CASRFRQGDQPQHF.

V gene TRBV7-9 combines with J gene TRBJ2-2, with D possibly being TRBD1 (6 bases). The CDR3 spans 19 residues. Germline V gene data show CDR1 as SEHNR and CDR2 as FQNEAQ (reference sequence). V lost 5 bases to trimming and J lost 3 bases, with 25 bases between them. The CDR3 DNA reads as TGTGCCAGCAGCCGATACTGGGGGCCAACCAGTGGGGACACCGGGGAGCTGTTTTTT. It translates to CASSRYWGPTSGDTGELFF.

This sequence joins TRBV2 and TRBJ1-2; a possible D gene is TRBD1 (5 bases). Germline V lookup: CDR1 SNHLY, CDR2 FYNNEI. The CDR3 consists of 13 residues. Deletions cut 0 bases from V and 3 bases from J, with 5 bases between. The DNA of the CDR3 is TGTGCCAGCAGTGAAGCGACAGACTATGGCTACACCTTC. This encodes CASSEATDYGYTF. Full variable domain (remainder filled in from reference TRBV2 and TRBJ1-2): EPEVTQTPSHQVTQMGQEVILRCVPISNHLYFYWYRQILGQKVEFLVSFYNNEISEKSEIFDDQFSVERPDGSNFTLKIRSTKLEDSAMYFCASSEATDYGYTFGSGTRLTVV.

This clone was counted between two and nine times. The chain employs TRBV29-1 and TRBJ1-1; weak D call: TRBD1 (6 bases). This CDR3 has 14 residues. CDR1 is SQVTM, CDR2 ANQGSEA, per germline. V was trimmed by 7 bases and J by 0 bases, leaving 15 bases between them. The CDR3 nucleotides read TGCAGCGGAGAAACCGGGACACTGAACACTGAAGCTTTCTTT. Translated, it gives CSGETGTLNTEAFF.

This clone was recorded only once. The chain carries TRBV19 and TRBJ2-7, with 10 bases identical to TRBD2. The CDR3 consists of 16 residues. Germline V gives CDR1 LNHDA, CDR2 SQIVND (reference sequence). The V segment lost 3 bases and the J segment 3 bases; nucleotides outside the gene matches: 8. In DNA, the CDR3 is TGTGCCAGTAGTATTCACTCCAGCGGGAGGGTCTACGAGCAGTACGTC. Translated: CASSIHSSGRVYEQYV.

This clone appeared a single time. The chain combines TRBV6-6 with TRBJ2-2; TRBD2 matches 8 bases. Germline-derived CDR1 and CDR2 are MNHNY and SVGAGI (reference sequence). V was clipped by 7 bases and J by 5 bases; unmatched bases: 9. The CDR3 is 15 amino acids. The CDR3 region is CASTTGGIKTGELFF. For the CDR3, the DNA is TGTGCCAGCACTACGGGGGGGATTAAGACCGGGGAGCTGTTTTTT.

The V gene is TRBV3-1 (or the pseudogene TRBV3-2), the J gene TRBJ2-5; 14 nucleotides line up with TRBD2. V shed 4 bases and J 5 bases; nucleotides not matched to a gene: 9. The CDR3 has 17 residues. The V gene's germline CDR1 is LGHDT and CDR2 YNNKEL (reference sequence). The CDR3 is CASSRRLAGGPRETQYF. As DNA, the CDR3 is TGTGCCAGCAGCCGCCGACTAGCGGGAGGGCCGAGGGAGACCCAGTACTTC.